This TCR beta chain was profiled in a study of T cell changes during pregnancy in multiple sclerosis. Clones were read by immunoSEQ multiplex PCR, and TCRdb kept only the in-frame ones, dropping some. The profile shows about 93,000 clones, 90% to 95% of them singletons. CDR1 is SGHTA and CDR2 is FQGNSA in the germline V gene. CDR3 length: 14 residues. V was shortened by 3 bases and J by 11 bases, with 19 bases between the two germline ends. This chain connects TRBV7-2 to TRBJ1-2, with a tentative D call TRBD1 (6 bases). Specimen: peripheral blood, collected after pregnancy. The receptor was isolated from a female donor in good health, enrolled as a control in a pregnancy study. The CDR3 DNA follows: TGTGCCAGCAGCTTGGAGACAGGCCGTTTGGGTTACACCTTC. Translation: CASSLETGRLGYTF. Filled out from reference TRBV7-2 and TRBJ1-2, the complete variable domain reads GAGVSQSPSNKVTEKGKDVELRCDPISGHTALYWYRQSLGQGLEFLIYFQGNSAPDKSGLPSDRFSAERTGGSVSTLTIQRTQQEDSAVYLCASSLETGRLGYTFGSGTRLTVV.